This T cell receptor beta chain is drawn from a study of blood T cells in healthy people across ages. Whole-study findings and limits: Diversity estimates drawn from one million T cells were deemed underestimates. Diversity of TCR beta per million T cells declined in a roughly linear way with age.

The CDR3 is 14 amino acids. The germline CDR1 and CDR2 sequences are KGHSH and LQKENI. A sample-barcoded 5' primer and a J-beta primer mix were used in a second PCR of roughly 6 to 12 cycles. A 12-random-nucleotide template-switch adaptor tagged each cDNA molecule. One entry per CDR3 protein results from TCRdb running MiXCR on the 5' RACE reads. Here the sample spans about 1,800,000 distinct CDR3 sequences, over 25% being singletons. Comments on this clonotype: Its specificity is not known. One end of the junction does not line up with germline, which may come from a read error.

A minimum of 7 million PBMCs was isolated per sample. The source is a woman younger than 45 in good health. The V call is TRBV18, the J call TRBJ2-2; 7 bases match TRBD1. Input material: blood. The CDR3: CASIQGMDTGERFF. The DNA of the CDR3 is TGTGCCAGTATACAGGGGATGGACACCGGGGAGCGGTTTTTT.